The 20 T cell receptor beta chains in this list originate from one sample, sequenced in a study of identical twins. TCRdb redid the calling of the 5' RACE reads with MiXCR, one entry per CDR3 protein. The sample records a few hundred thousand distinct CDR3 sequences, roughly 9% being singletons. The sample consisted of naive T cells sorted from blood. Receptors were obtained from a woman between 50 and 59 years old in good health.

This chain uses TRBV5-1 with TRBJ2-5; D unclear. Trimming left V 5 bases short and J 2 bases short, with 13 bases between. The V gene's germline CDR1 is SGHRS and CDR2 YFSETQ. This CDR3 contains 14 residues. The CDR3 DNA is TGCGCCAGCAGGGTGGAGCTTACACAAGAGACCCAGTACTTC. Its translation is CASRVELTQETQYF.

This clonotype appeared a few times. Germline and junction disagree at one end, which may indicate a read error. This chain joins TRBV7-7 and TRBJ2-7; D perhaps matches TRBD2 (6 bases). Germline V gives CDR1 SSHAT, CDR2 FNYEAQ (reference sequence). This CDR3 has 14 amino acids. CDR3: CASSPRRGSYEQYF. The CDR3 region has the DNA TGTGCTAGCAGCCCTCGACGGGGGTCCTACGAGCAGTACTTC.

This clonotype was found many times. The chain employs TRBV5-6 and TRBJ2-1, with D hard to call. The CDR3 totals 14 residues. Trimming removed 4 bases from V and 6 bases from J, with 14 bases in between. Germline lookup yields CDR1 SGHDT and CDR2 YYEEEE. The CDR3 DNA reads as TGTGCCAGCAGCGGAACCGGGTCAGGCAATGAGCAGTTCTTC. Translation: CASSGTGSGNEQFF.

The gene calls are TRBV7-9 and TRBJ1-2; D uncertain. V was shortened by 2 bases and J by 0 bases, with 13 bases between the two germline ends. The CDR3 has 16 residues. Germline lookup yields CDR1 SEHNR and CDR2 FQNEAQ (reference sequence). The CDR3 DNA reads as TGTGCCAGCAGCTTAAACCGTCCGGGTACTAACTATGGCTACACCTTC. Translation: CASSLNRPGTNYGYTF.

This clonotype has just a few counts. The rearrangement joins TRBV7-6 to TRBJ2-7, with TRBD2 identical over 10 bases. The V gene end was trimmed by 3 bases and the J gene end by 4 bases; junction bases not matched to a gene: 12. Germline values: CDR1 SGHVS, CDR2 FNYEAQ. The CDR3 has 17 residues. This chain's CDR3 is CASSFGFGTSELYEQYF. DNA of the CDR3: TGTGCCAGCAGCTTCGGTTTTGGGACTAGCGAACTATACGAGCAGTACTTC.

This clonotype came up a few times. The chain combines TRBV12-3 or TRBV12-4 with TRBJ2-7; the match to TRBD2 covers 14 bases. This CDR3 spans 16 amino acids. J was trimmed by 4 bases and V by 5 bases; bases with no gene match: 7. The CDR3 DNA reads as TGTGCCAGCAGTCCCATCGGGACTAGCGGGAGTTACGAGCAGTACTTC. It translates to CASSPIGTSGSYEQYF.

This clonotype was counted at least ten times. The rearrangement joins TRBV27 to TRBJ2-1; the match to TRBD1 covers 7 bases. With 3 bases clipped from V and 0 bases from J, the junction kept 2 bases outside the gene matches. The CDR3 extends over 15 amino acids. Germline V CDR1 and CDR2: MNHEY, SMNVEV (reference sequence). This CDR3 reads CASSFGDSSYNEQFF. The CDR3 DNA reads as TGTGCCAGCAGTTTTGGGGACAGCTCCTACAATGAGCAGTTCTTC.

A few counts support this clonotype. In nucleotides, the CDR3 is TGTGCCAGCAGCGTAGTAGGAGGGAAGGTCCTGACTTTC. It specifies CASSVVGGKVLTF. The J gene is TRBJ2-6, the V gene TRBV9; weak D call: TRBD2 (6 bases). The germline V gene has CDR1 SGDLS and CDR2 YYNGEE. With 0 bases removed from V and 13 bases from J, the gap between germline ends came to 11 bases. The length of the CDR3 is 13 residues. The full variable domain, completed using reference TRBV9 and TRBJ2-6, is DSGVTQTPKHLITATGQRVTLRCSPRSGDLSVYWYQQSLDQGLQFLIQYYNGEERAKGNILERFSAQQFPDLHSELNLSSLELGDSALYFCASSVVGGKVLTFGAGSRLTVL.

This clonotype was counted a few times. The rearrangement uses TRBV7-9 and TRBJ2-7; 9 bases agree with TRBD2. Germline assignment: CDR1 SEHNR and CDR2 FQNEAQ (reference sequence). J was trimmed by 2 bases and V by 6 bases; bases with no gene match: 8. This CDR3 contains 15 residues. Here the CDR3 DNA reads TGTGCCAGCAGGGGATCCGGGACTAGCCCCTACGAGCAGTACTTC. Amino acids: CASRGSGTSPYEQYF.

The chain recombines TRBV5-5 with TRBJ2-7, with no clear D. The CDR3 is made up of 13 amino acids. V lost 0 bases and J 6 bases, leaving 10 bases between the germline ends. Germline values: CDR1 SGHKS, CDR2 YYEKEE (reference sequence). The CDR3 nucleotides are TGTGCCAGCAGCTTGGGGAAAAACTCCGAGCAGTACGTC. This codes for CASSLGKNSEQYV.

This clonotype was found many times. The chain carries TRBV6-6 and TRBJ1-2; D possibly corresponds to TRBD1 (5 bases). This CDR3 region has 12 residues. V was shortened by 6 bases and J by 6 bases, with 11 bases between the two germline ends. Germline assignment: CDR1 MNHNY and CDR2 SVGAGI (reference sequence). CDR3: CASRTEGDGYTF. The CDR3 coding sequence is TGTGCCAGCAGGACAGAAGGCGATGGCTACACCTTC.

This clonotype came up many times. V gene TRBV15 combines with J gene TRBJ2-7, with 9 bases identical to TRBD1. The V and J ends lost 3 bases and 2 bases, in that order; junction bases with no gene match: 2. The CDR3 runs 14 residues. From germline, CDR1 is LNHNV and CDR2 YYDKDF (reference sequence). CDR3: CATSRDRGTYEQYF. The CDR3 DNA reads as TGTGCCACCAGCAGGGACAGGGGAACCTACGAGCAGTACTTC.

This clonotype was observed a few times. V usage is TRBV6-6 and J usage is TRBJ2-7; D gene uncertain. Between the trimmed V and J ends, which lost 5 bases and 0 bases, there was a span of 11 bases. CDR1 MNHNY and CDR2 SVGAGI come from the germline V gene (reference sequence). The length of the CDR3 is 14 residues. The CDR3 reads CASSPMSPSYEQYV. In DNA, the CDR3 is TGTGCCAGCAGTCCGATGTCCCCCTCCTACGAGCAGTACGTC.

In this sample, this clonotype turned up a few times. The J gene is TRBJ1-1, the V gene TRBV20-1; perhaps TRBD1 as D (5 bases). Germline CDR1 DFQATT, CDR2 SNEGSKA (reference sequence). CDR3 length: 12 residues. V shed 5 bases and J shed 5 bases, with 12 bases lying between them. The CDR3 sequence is CSAWGGRTEAFF. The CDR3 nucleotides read TGCAGTGCTTGGGGGGGTCGAACTGAAGCTTTCTTT.

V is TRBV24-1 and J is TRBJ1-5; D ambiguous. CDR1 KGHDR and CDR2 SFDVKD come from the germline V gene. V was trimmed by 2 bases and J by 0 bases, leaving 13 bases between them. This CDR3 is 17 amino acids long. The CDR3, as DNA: TGTGCCACCAGTGATTCGGACCTCTCCTATAGCAATCAGCCCCAGCATTTT. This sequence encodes CATSDSDLSYSNQPQHF.

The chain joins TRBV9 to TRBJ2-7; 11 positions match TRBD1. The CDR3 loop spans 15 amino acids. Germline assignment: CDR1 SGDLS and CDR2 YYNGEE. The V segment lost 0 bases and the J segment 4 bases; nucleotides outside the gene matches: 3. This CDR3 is CASSVEGDRGYEQYV. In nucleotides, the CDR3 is TGTGCCAGCAGCGTAGAAGGGGACAGGGGGTACGAGCAGTACGTC.

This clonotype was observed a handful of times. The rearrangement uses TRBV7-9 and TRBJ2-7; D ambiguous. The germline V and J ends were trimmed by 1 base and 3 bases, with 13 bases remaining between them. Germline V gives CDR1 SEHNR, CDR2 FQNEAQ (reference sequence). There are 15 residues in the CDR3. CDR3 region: CASSLVDVDGYEQYF. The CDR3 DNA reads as TGTGCCAGCAGCTTAGTGGACGTGGACGGCTACGAGCAGTACTTC.

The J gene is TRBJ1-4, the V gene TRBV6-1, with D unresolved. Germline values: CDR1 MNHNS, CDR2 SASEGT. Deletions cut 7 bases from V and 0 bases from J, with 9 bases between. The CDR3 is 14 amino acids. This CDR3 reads CASTVGATNEKLFF. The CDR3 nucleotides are TGTGCCAGCACGGTTGGGGCAACTAATGAAAAACTGTTTTTT.

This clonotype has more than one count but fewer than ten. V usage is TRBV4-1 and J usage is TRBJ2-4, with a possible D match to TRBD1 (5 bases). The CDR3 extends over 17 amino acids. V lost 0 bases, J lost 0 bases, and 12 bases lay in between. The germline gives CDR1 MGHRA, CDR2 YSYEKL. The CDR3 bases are TGCGCCAGCAGCCAAGATCAGGGCCCCGTAGCCAAAAACATTCAGTACTTC. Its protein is CASSQDQGPVAKNIQYF.

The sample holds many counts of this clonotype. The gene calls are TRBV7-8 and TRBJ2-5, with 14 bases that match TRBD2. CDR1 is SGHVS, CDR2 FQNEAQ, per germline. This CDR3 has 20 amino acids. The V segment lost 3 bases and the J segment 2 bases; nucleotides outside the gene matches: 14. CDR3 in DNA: TGTGCCAGCAGCTTTTTTCCTCCGGGACTAGCGGGAGTAGGACAAGAGACCCAGTACTTC. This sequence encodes CASSFFPPGLAGVGQETQYF.